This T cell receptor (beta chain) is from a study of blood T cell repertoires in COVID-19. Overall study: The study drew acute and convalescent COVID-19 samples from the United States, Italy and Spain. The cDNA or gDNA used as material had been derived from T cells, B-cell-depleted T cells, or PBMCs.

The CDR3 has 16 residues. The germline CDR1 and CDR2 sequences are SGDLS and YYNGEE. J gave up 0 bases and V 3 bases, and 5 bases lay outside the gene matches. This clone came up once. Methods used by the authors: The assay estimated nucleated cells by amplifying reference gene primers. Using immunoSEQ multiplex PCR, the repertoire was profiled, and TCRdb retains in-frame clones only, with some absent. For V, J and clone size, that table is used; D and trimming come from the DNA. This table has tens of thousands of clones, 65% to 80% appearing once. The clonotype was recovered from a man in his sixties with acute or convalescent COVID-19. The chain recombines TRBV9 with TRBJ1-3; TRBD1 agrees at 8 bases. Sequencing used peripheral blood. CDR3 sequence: CASSAGDRYSGNTIYF. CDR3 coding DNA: TGTGCCAGCAGCGCCGGGGACAGGTACTCTGGAAACACCATATATTTT.